The next 32 T cell receptor beta chains were all read from a single sample in a study of T-cell reconstitution after alpha-beta-depleted transplantation in children. Preparing the TCRbeta library involved the use of unique molecular identifiers. One entry per CDR3 protein results from TCRdb running MiXCR on the PCR reads. The sample includes under 85,000 distinct CDR3 sequences, roughly 20% of them seen just once. Specimen: PBMCs, mostly from graft donor cells, collected 360 days after TCRalphabeta/CD19-depleted stem cell transplant. The receptor set was obtained from a male patient between 2 and 9 years old who had a stem cell transplant for acute lymphoblastic leukemia, so the T cells may come from the graft donor.

The chain couples TRBV12-3 or TRBV12-4 to TRBJ1-2; D remains ambiguous. The CDR3 loop spans 13 amino acids. V shed 1 base and J shed 4 bases, with 7 bases lying between them. CDR3 residues: CASSLVSSYGYTF. In DNA, the CDR3 is TGTGCCAGCAGTTTAGTCAGTTCCTATGGCTACACCTTC.

The chain combines TRBV7-9 with TRBJ2-7; D gene unclear. This CDR3 has 12 amino acids. Deletions cut 3 bases from V and 4 bases from J, with 7 bases between. Germline V gene data show CDR1 as SEHNR and CDR2 as FQNEAQ (reference sequence). Here the CDR3 DNA reads TGTGCCAGCAGCTTTAGTGAGTACGAGCAGTACTTC. This translates into CASSFSEYEQYF.

This clonotype was counted ten times or more. V gene TRBV10-2 combines with J gene TRBJ1-5, with D unclear. V was trimmed by 2 bases and J by 6 bases, leaving 11 bases between them. Germline V gene data show CDR1 as WSHSY and CDR2 as SAAADI. CDR3 length: 14 amino acids. The DNA for the CDR3 is TGCGCCAGCAGTGAGGGGCCCTTAATTCAGCCCCAGCATTTT. Translation gives CASSEGPLIQPQHF.

The chain employs TRBV6-1 and TRBJ2-5, with TRBD2 identical over 7 bases. The V gene end was trimmed by 10 bases and the J gene end by 5 bases; junction bases not matched to a gene: 13. Looked up from germline, CDR1 is MNHNS and CDR2 is SASEGT. CDR3 length equals 14 residues. In DNA, the CDR3 is TGTGCCACCAGGCTTGGTGGGGGAGGGGAGACCCAGTACTTC. Its translation is CATRLGGGGETQYF.

The chain couples TRBV7-9 to TRBJ2-2; D perhaps matches TRBD2 (5 bases). The CDR3 is made up of 14 amino acids. V was cut by 0 bases and J by 6 bases, with 8 bases left in between. Germline CDR1 reads SEHNR; CDR2 reads FQNEAQ (reference sequence). CDR3 protein: CASSLAGDAGELFF. CDR3 in DNA: TGTGCCAGCAGCTTAGCGGGAGATGCCGGGGAGCTGTTTTTT.

CDR3 nucleotide sequence: TGCAGTGCTAGCCCCCCAGCGGGGTACGAGCAGTACTTC. This sequence encodes CSASPPAGYEQYF. This rearrangement joins TRBV20-1 to TRBJ2-7, with 7 bases identical to TRBD2. Trimming at V came to 3 bases and at J to 4 bases, leaving 6 bases not matched to a gene. CDR3 length: 13 amino acids. Germline assignment: CDR1 DFQATT and CDR2 SNEGSKA (reference sequence).

This clonotype was observed a handful of times. The chain uses TRBV6-2 or TRBV6-3 and TRBJ1-6; tentative D call: TRBD1 (6 bases). Trimming left V 5 bases short and J 2 bases short, with 13 bases between. The CDR3 totals 16 residues. In germline, CDR1 is MNHEY, CDR2 SVGEGT. CDR3 bases: TGTGCCAGCAGTCCCGGGACACAGGCCTATAATTCACCCCTCCACTTT. Protein product: CASSPGTQAYNSPLHF.

This clonotype is classed as medium-sized. This chain uses TRBV7-9 with TRBJ2-6, with no clear D. This CDR3 region has 15 residues. Trimming stripped 7 bases from V and 0 bases from J, with 10 bases between. CDR1 and CDR2 (germline): SEHNR, FQNEAQ (reference sequence). The CDR3 loop reads CASTPPSSGANVLTF. The CDR3 DNA is TGTGCCAGCACCCCGCCTAGCTCTGGGGCCAACGTCCTGACTTTC.

This chain joins TRBV7-6 and TRBJ2-3, with D maybe TRBD1 (6 bases). V shed 5 bases and J shed 2 bases, with 11 bases lying between them. This CDR3 region has 14 residues. The germline V gene encodes CDR1 SGHVS and CDR2 FNYEAQ. The CDR3 DNA reads as TGTGCCAGCAGCAAGGACAGAGTCACAGATACGCAGTATTTT. Protein sequence: CASSKDRVTDTQYF.

This clonotype appeared a few times. This chain connects TRBV5-1 to TRBJ2-7, with D unresolved. Germline loops: CDR1 SGHRS, CDR2 YFSETQ. Trimming shortened V by 0 bases and J by 3 bases, and 22 bases separated the two germline ends. CDR3 length: 18 amino acids. The CDR3 loop is CASSLGPIDALYGYEQYF. In DNA form, the CDR3 reads TGCGCCAGCAGCTTGGGCCCTATCGACGCCCTTTACGGCTACGAGCAGTACTTC.

This clonotype has only a few counts. For the CDR3, the DNA is TGCAGTGCTAGAGGTAGGGAACAGGGGAGGACTGAAGCTTTCTTT. It specifies CSARGREQGRTEAFF. The chain couples TRBV20-1 to TRBJ1-1; 7 bases fit TRBD1. This CDR3 spans 15 amino acids. The V gene's germline CDR1 is DFQATT and CDR2 SNEGSKA (reference sequence). The V and J ends lost 1 base and 5 bases, in that order; junction bases with no gene match: 10.

The chain recombines TRBV24-1 with TRBJ2-1; D is unclear. This CDR3 has 16 amino acids. Trimming took 4 bases from V and 9 from J, leaving 21 bases between them. CDR1 KGHDR and CDR2 SFDVKD come from the germline V gene. The CDR3 loop reads CATSDRPGRSPIEQFF. The CDR3 DNA follows: TGTGCCACCAGTGACAGGCCAGGACGATCCCCGATTGAGCAGTTCTTC.

This clonotype was detected only a few times. This chain links TRBV4-1 with TRBJ2-7, with D possibly being TRBD1 (6 bases). Germline loops: CDR1 MGHRA, CDR2 YSYEKL. CDR3 length: 15 residues. Trimming took off 1 base at V and 1 base at J, with 11 bases between the two ends. The CDR3 coding sequence is TGCGCCAGCAGCCAAGGGGGGCCACCTTCCTACGAGCAGTACTTC. It specifies CASSQGGPPSYEQYF.

Sample share makes this clonotype medium-sized (0.01 to 0.1%). This chain uses TRBV12-3 or TRBV12-4 with TRBJ2-6; D is unclear. The CDR3 is 13 amino acids. V was trimmed by 3 bases and J by 2 bases, leaving 2 bases between them. DNA of the CDR3: TGTGCCAGCAGTTTGGCTGGGGCCAACGTCCTGACTTTC. Its protein is CASSLAGANVLTF.

In this sample, this clonotype turned up a few times. This sequence joins TRBV7-9 and TRBJ2-5; the D is unclear. The CDR3 loop spans 13 amino acids. V dropped 4 bases and J dropped 5 bases, with 11 bases sitting between them. Germline CDR1 and CDR2: SEHNR and FQNEAQ (reference sequence). The CDR3 loop reads CASSWKVVETQYF. The CDR3 DNA reads TGTGCCAGCAGCTGGAAGGTAGTGGAGACCCAGTACTTC.

The rearrangement links TRBV6-5 to TRBJ2-4; maybe TRBD2 (5 bases). The CDR3 is made up of 13 amino acids. Germline values: CDR1 MNHEY, CDR2 SVGAGI. Between the trimmed V and J ends, which lost 8 bases and 5 bases, there was a span of 13 bases. Written as DNA, the CDR3 is TGTGCCAGCCGGTCTAGCTTCCAAAACATTCAGTACTTC. It encodes CASRSSFQNIQYF.

V usage is TRBV5-4 and J usage is TRBJ2-1, with 8 nucleotides matching TRBD1. Germline V gene sequence: CDR1 SGHNT, CDR2 YYREEE (reference sequence). The CDR3 spans 19 residues. V dropped 1 base and J dropped 10; count of bases not matched to a gene: 22. Here the CDR3 DNA reads TGTGCCAGCAGCTTGCCTCGGACAGGGACAAACTTCGGGAGAAGGGAGCAGTTCTTC. It is translated as CASSLPRTGTNFGRREQFF.

CDR3 amino acids: CASSKAGLAGGHNEQFF. The DNA of the CDR3 is TGTGCCAGCAGCAAAGCGGGCCTAGCGGGGGGTCACAATGAGCAGTTCTTC. V usage is TRBV21-1 and J usage is TRBJ2-1; TRBD2, as called in the table, went unchecked against the DNA. TRBV21-1 is tagged as a pseudogene. The CDR3 extends over 17 amino acids.

This clonotype has ten or more counts. The gene calls are TRBV5-6 and TRBJ1-1, with 8 bases that match TRBD1. The V gene end was trimmed by 0 bases and the J gene end by 9 bases; junction bases not matched to a gene: 7. This CDR3 is built from 14 residues. CDR1 and CDR2 (germline): SGHDT, YYEEEE. The CDR3 loop is CASSLAGDRFQAFF. As DNA, the CDR3 is TGTGCCAGCAGCTTGGCGGGGGACAGGTTCCAAGCTTTCTTT.

This clonotype has more than one count but fewer than ten. The chain combines TRBV6-5 with TRBJ2-5, with 8 bases matching TRBD1. With V trimmed by 5 bases and J by 2 bases, 7 bases remained unmatched. This CDR3 spans 15 amino acids. Germline CDR1 and CDR2: MNHEY and SVGAGI. Here the CDR3 DNA reads TGTGCCAGCAGTCCAACCCACAGGGGGCAAGAGACCCAGTACTTC. Protein sequence: CASSPTHRGQETQYF.

This clonotype has only a few counts. The rearrangement joins TRBV6-6 to TRBJ2-5; D is unresolved. CDR3 size: 12 residues. With 0 bases removed from V and 5 bases from J, the gap between germline ends came to 4 bases. Germline CDR1 MNHNY, CDR2 SVGAGI (reference sequence). The CDR3 DNA sequence: TGTGCCAGCAGTTACTCGTGGGAGACCCAGTACTTC. Amino acid sequence: CASSYSWETQYF.

This clonotype was seen at least ten times. The V and J genes are TRBV2 and TRBJ2-5; 11 bases align to TRBD2. The J segment lost 1 base and the V segment lost 10 bases, leaving 11 bases of the junction unmatched. The CDR3 is 16 amino acids. Germline assignment: CDR1 SNHLY and CDR2 FYNNEI. The CDR3 DNA reads as TGTGCCACCATCCCTTTTGGACTAGCGGGCCAAGAGACCCAGTACTTC. It yields the protein CATIPFGLAGQETQYF.

This clonotype was counted between two and nine times. The chain carries TRBV3-1 and TRBJ2-5, with D perhaps matching TRBD2 (6 bases). The length of the CDR3 is 20 residues. Germline loops: CDR1 LGHDT, CDR2 YNNKEL (reference sequence). V was clipped by 0 bases and J by 2 bases, with 25 bases between them. The DNA of the CDR3 is TGTGCCAGCAGCCAAGATAGGAGGGGCGGGAAAGGAGCTCCACAAGAGACCCAGTACTTC. Protein: CASSQDRRGGKGAPQETQYF.

In its sample, this clonotype was seen many times. V usage is TRBV12-3 or TRBV12-4 and J usage is TRBJ2-3; 9 bases align to TRBD1. The CDR3 is 16 amino acids. With 3 bases clipped from V and 2 bases from J, the junction kept 6 bases outside the gene matches. The CDR3 sequence: CASSFWDREFTDTQYF. The CDR3, as DNA: TGTGCCAGCAGTTTTTGGGACAGGGAGTTCACAGATACGCAGTATTTT.

In its sample, this clonotype was seen a few times. This chain uses TRBV20-1 with TRBJ2-1, with D unresolved. Deletions cut 6 bases from V and 4 bases from J, with 10 bases between. The CDR3 loop spans 12 amino acids. Germline V CDR1 and CDR2: DFQATT, SNEGSKA (reference sequence). CDR3 residues: CSASLRYNEQFF. Here the CDR3 DNA reads TGCAGTGCCTCCCTGCGGTACAATGAGCAGTTCTTC.

This chain joins TRBV2 and TRBJ2-1; D may be TRBD2 (5 bases). Trimming removed 7 bases at V and 4 bases at J, with 17 bases between. The CDR3 sequence is 15 residues long. Germline V gene lookup returns CDR1 SNHLY and CDR2 FYNNEI. CDR3 loop: CASNLGLLGYNEQFF. The CDR3 DNA is TGTGCCAGCAACCTAGGGTTACTAGGTTACAATGAGCAGTTCTTC.

V gene TRBV27 combines with J gene TRBJ1-2; possible D gene TRBD1, 5 bases. V lost 6 bases and J 2 bases, leaving 22 bases between the germline ends. Looked up from germline, CDR1 is MNHEY and CDR2 is SMNVEV (reference sequence). The length of the CDR3 is 17 residues. CDR3 sequence (DNA): TGTGCCAGCAGCCCAAACCCGGGGGGACTGATGAACTATGGCTACACCTTC. This sequence encodes CASSPNPGGLMNYGYTF.

The chain's CDR3 is CASSLAVGTSRNEQFF. The CDR3, as DNA: TGTGCCAGCAGTTTAGCCGTCGGGACTAGCAGGAATGAGCAGTTCTTC. The V and J genes are TRBV12-3 or TRBV12-4 and TRBJ2-1; 9 bases align to TRBD2. With 0 bases clipped from V and 7 bases from J, the junction kept 7 bases outside the gene matches. This CDR3 comprises 16 residues.

V and J are TRBV12-3 or TRBV12-4 and TRBJ1-1, with D maybe TRBD1 (5 bases). The CDR3 extends over 17 amino acids. Trimming pared 1 base from V and 4 bases from J, leaving 19 bases between. The CDR3 coding sequence is TGTGCCAGCAGTTTAGAGAGGGACCGACGACGAGGCACTGAAGCTTTCTTT. It yields the protein CASSLERDRRRGTEAFF.

This clonotype has at least ten counts. J is TRBJ2-3 and V is TRBV18, with 7 positions matching TRBD2. After removal of 3 bases from V and 3 bases from J, the junction contained 9 bases not matched to a gene. From germline, CDR1 is KGHSH and CDR2 LQKENI. The CDR3 is 16 residues long. CDR3 sequence reads: CASSPLGLRGTDTQYF. The DNA for the CDR3 is TGTGCCAGCTCACCCCTTGGCTTGCGGGGGACAGATACGCAGTATTTT.

This chain joins TRBV2 and TRBJ1-1; 7 bases are shared with TRBD1. The CDR3 contains 12 residues. J was trimmed by 8 bases and V by 4 bases; bases with no gene match: 4. Looked up from germline, CDR1 is SNHLY and CDR2 is FYNNEI. The CDR3 region is CASSAQGWEAFF. The DNA of the CDR3 is TGTGCCAGCAGTGCACAGGGGTGGGAAGCTTTCTTT.

The V and J genes are TRBV27 and TRBJ2-3; the match to TRBD2 covers 8 bases. The CDR3 length is 15 residues. J lost 3 bases, V lost 5 bases, and 7 bases had no gene match. Germline V CDR1 and CDR2: MNHEY, SMNVEV (reference sequence). The CDR3: CASSPSGRGTDTQYF. The CDR3 DNA follows: TGTGCCAGCAGTCCCAGCGGGAGAGGGACAGATACGCAGTATTTT.